This T cell receptor (beta chain) appears in the sequencing data of a study of technical replicates of blood from a few donors. Here immunoSEQ multiplex PCR was the method, and the copy in TCRdb shows in-frame clones only, minus some. The table has about 80,000 clones, approximately 93% seen once. The CDR3 loop spans 15 amino acids. The trim removed 4 bases at V and 5 bases at J, leaving 11 bases unmatched. Germline CDR1 and CDR2: MNHNS and SASEGT. The V and J genes are TRBV6-1 and TRBJ2-7; 7 bases agree with TRBD1. The receptor's source is a human donor in good health. Sequencing used T cells isolated from PBMCs. The CDR3 DNA is TGTGCCAGCAGTGTCTCCGACAGGGATTACGACGAGCAGTACTTC. The encoded protein is CASSVSDRDYDEQYF.